What follows describes a single T cell receptor beta chain. The data belong to a study of blood T cell repertoires in COVID-19. Study as a whole: Italy, Spain and the United States were the sources of the convalescent and acute COVID-19 samples.

Clones were sequenced by immunoSEQ multiplex PCR, and TCRdb holds only the in-frame ones, with some missing. The sample has about 90,000 clones, approximately 88% seen once; the top ten hold roughly 0.51%. This CDR3 contains 16 residues. V lost 4 bases and J 0 bases, leaving 17 bases between the germline ends. CDR1 is SGDLS and CDR2 is YYNGEE in the germline V gene. The sample taken for sequencing was peripheral blood. This sequence originates from a man between 60 and 70 years old with acute or convalescent COVID-19. The chain employs TRBV9 and TRBJ2-7, with D perhaps matching TRBD2 (6 bases). CDR3 residues: CASSPSVGGSSYEQYF. CDR3 bases: TGTGCCAGCAGCCCCTCCGTCGGAGGGAGCTCCTACGAGCAGTACTTC.